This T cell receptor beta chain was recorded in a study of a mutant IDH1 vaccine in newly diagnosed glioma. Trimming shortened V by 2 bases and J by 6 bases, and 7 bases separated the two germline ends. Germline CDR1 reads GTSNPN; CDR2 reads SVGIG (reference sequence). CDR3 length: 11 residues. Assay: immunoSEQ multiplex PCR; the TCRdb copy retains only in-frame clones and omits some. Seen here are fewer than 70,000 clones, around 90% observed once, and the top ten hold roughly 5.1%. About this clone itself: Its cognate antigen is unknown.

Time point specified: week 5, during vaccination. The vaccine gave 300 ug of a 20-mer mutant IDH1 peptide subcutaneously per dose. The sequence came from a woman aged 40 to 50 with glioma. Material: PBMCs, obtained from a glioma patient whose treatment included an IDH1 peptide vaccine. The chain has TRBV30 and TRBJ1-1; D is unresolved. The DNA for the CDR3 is TGTGCCTGGAGTCCCGGATCTGAAGCTTTCTTT. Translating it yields CAWSPGSEAFF.